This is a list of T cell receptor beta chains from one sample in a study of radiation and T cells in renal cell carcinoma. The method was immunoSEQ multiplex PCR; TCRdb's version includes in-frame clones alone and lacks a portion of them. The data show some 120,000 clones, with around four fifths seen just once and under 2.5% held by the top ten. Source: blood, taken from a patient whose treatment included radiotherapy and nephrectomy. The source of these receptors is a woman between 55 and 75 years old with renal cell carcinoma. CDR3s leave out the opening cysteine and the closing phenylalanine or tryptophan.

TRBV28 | ASNPQGARTEAF
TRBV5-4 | ASSSPGLAGTEQY
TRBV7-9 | ASSLVWTGGTDTQY
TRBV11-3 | ASSLGHGANTEAF
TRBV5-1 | ASSPTESTDTQY
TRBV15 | ATSGRPSGGGYT
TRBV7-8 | ASSLGRNTEAF
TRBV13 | ASSLGEIDQPQH
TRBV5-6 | ASSLGGGRGEQY
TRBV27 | ASSLTWQGVNEQY
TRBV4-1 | TSSHLVPGQGRGAF
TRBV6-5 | ASSPGFSGNTIY
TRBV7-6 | ASRLDPPGQGNTGELF
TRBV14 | ASSQDVGGPLSGANVLT
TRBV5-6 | ASSWGDTQY
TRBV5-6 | ASSLDETQY
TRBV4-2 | ASSQDFESVEF
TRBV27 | ASSLFQGLGGSPLH
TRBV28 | ASERYTEAF
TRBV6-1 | ASTKAGGLTDTQY
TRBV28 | ASSLPDFPGEETQY
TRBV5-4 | ASSPLPSGGAGGELF
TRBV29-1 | SVEGDRDNYEQY
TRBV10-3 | AISDRQHGYT
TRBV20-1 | SARTIPQY
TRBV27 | ASRLTGQFNYGYT
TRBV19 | ASSKMTGTSEKLF
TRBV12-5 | ASGLGVREAVDEQF
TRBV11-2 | ASSTSRDNEQY
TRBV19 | ASSIEGAGEAF
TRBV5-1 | ASSLRGNGVAEAF
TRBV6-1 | ASSEGTGGADYGYT
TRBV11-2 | ASSLTGRNTGELF
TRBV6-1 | ASSENIGAGYNEQF
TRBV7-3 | ASSAIVGTGELF
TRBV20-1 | SASYAEQY